The entry below describes one T cell receptor (beta chain). The protocol was immunoSEQ multiplex PCR, while the TCRdb copy is restricted to in-frame clones and leaves out a portion. The table includes about 76,000 clones, roughly 85% detected once. The CDR3 is 11 amino acids. Trimming removed 2 bases from V and 7 bases from J, with 5 bases in between. CDR1 and CDR2 (germline): MDHEN, SYDVKM. This entry belongs to a study of OX40 agonist ivuxolimab in advanced cancers. The J gene is TRBJ1-2, the V gene TRBV28; no firm D call. The TCR was taken from an adult with an advanced solid tumor such as melanoma, head and neck, liver or kidney cancer. Sequencing was performed on CD4+ or CD8+ T cells sorted from blood, taken in a trial of the OX40 agonist ivuxolimab. For the CDR3, the DNA is TGTGCCAGCAGTTTACGCTTTGGCTACACCTTC. Its translation: CASSLRFGYTF.